Detailed here is one TCR beta chain. The table came from immunoSEQ multiplex PCR; TCRdb's copy has only in-frame clones and leaves some out. The data hold 240,000 or so clones, with around 85% observed a single time. This entry belongs to a study of cytomegalovirus exposure and HLA in healthy donors. Trimming cost V 3 bases and J 11 bases, with 19 bases left between them. The CDR3 sequence is 14 residues long. CDR1 is MGHRA and CDR2 is YSYEKL in the germline V gene. Sequenced: PBMCs. The receptor comes from a woman younger than 45 in good health and CMV-seropositive. V gene TRBV4-1 combines with J gene TRBJ1-1; D possibly corresponds to TRBD1 (6 bases). As DNA, the CDR3 is TGCGCCAGCAGCCAGGGACATTTAAACAGTGTGGCTTTCTTT. Translating it yields CASSQGHLNSVAFF.